A single sample gave rise to the 27 T cell receptor beta chains below, sequenced in a study of blood T cell repertoires in COVID-19 (TCRdb year 2020). The protocol used for the library was the immunoSEQ multiplex PCR assay. What TCRdb holds here is the immuneACCESS table cut down to in-frame rearrangements. Part of the clones is not present; checked against another copy, under half of the missing clones reflect an unresolved V gene, and the others are unexplained. The sample yields around 7,500 clones; around 70% were counted once. The ten largest clones take up 15% to 20% of the sample. The sequencing sample was made of peripheral blood. These receptor sequences come from a human donor in a cohort sampled during active COVID-19.

The gene calls are TRBV2 and TRBJ1-5; D is possibly TRBD1 (6 bases). Germline CDR1 is SNHLY and CDR2 is FYNNEI. Trimming cost V 6 bases and J 1 base, with 16 bases left between them. The CDR3 runs to 16 residues. The CDR3 reads CASRALKGGSNQPQHF. In DNA, the CDR3 is TGTGCCAGCAGAGCCCTCAAAGGGGGAAGCAATCAGCCCCAGCATTTT.

This clone was recorded a few times. This sequence joins TRBV28 and TRBJ2-7; tentative D call: TRBD2 (8 bases). CDR3 length equals 14 residues. Trimming took 10 bases from V and 5 from J, leaving 21 bases between them. CDR1 is MDHEN and CDR2 is SYDVKM in the germline V gene. This chain's CDR3 is CATKGAAGANEQYF. The CDR3 DNA reads as TGTGCCACCAAGGGGGCAGCGGGAGCAAACGAGCAGTACTTC.

This clone was seen a few times. This rearrangement joins TRBV5-1 to TRBJ2-1, with 13 bases fitting TRBD2. The ends lost 3 bases at V and 4 bases at J; junction bases unmatched: 7. Germline V lookup: CDR1 SGHRS, CDR2 YFSETQ. This CDR3 has 17 amino acids. CDR3 in amino acids: CASSWPTTSGGYNEQFF. The CDR3 DNA is TGCGCCAGCAGCTGGCCTACGACTAGCGGGGGGTACAATGAGCAGTTCTTC.

V usage is TRBV5-1 and J usage is TRBJ2-3, with 16 bases identical to TRBD2. Trimming took 4 bases from V and 2 from J; bases not matched to a gene: 7. Germline CDR1 and CDR2: SGHRS and YFSETQ. The CDR3 is 18 residues long. CDR3 nucleotides: TGCGCCAGCAGCCGAGGGACTAGCGGGAGGGTTCACACAGATACGCAGTATTTT. It yields the protein CASSRGTSGRVHTDTQYF.

The chain combines TRBV4-3 with TRBJ1-1; possible D gene TRBD1, 5 bases. Deletions cut 0 bases from V and 0 bases from J, with 17 bases between. Germline-derived CDR1 and CDR2 are LGHNA and YSLEER. The CDR3 consists of 18 residues. CDR3 coding DNA: TGCGCCAGCAGCCAAGATTTCAACCCGACAGCCATGAACACTGAAGCTTTCTTT. Amino acids: CASSQDFNPTAMNTEAFF.

The V call is TRBV5-1, the J call TRBJ1-6, with 9 bases identical to TRBD1. V shed 3 bases, J shed 7 bases, and the junction held 2 bases outside the gene matches. Germline assignment: CDR1 SGHRS and CDR2 YFSETQ. The CDR3 spans 14 residues. CDR3 region: CASSSGQGNSPLHF. CDR3 nucleotide sequence: TGCGCCAGCAGCTCCGGACAGGGGAATTCACCCCTCCACTTT.

The chain couples TRBV24-1 to TRBJ2-5, with a tentative D call TRBD1 (5 bases). This CDR3 comprises 16 residues. Germline lookup yields CDR1 KGHDR and CDR2 SFDVKD. V lost 0 bases and J lost 4, with 14 bases in between. CDR3: CATSDLSREFGETQYF. The CDR3 region has the DNA TGTGCCACCAGTGATTTGTCCAGGGAATTCGGAGAGACCCAGTACTTC.

V and J are TRBV7-2 and TRBJ2-1; TRBD2 matches 9 bases. This CDR3 is built from 16 residues. Germline V gene lookup returns CDR1 SGHTA and CDR2 FQGNSA. V was clipped by 5 bases and J by 4 bases; unmatched bases: 9. The CDR3 nucleotides read TGTGCCAGCAGCCCATCCCTCGCGGGAGGGTACAATGAGCAGTTCTTC. This translates into CASSPSLAGGYNEQFF. Using reference TRBV7-2 and TRBJ2-1 for the parts outside the CDR3, the full variable domain is GAGVSQSPSNKVTEKGKDVELRCDPISGHTALYWYRQSLGQGLEFLIYFQGNSAPDKSGLPSDRFSAERTGGSVSTLTIQRTQQEDSAVYLCASSPSLAGGYNEQFFGPGTRLTVL.

This clone is medium-sized (0.01 to 0.1%). The chain has TRBV10-3 and TRBJ2-1; unclear D gene. Deletions cut 5 bases from V and 7 bases from J, with 6 bases between. The germline CDR1 and CDR2 sequences are ENHRY and SYGVKD. The CDR3 runs to 11 residues. The CDR3 sequence is CAISLGNEQFF. CDR3 nucleotide sequence: TGTGCCATCAGTCTAGGTAATGAGCAGTTCTTC.

The rearrangement links TRBV15 to TRBJ2-1, with TRBD1 matching over 10 bases. The CDR3 has 15 amino acids. The V and J ends lost 3 bases and 3 bases, in that order; junction bases with no gene match: 2. Germline V lookup: CDR1 LNHNV, CDR2 YYDKDF (reference sequence). In DNA form, the CDR3 reads TGTGCCACCAGCAGCGGACAGGGGGTCTACAATGAGCAGTTCTTC. It specifies CATSSGQGVYNEQFF.

The chain has TRBV28 and TRBJ2-1; D ambiguous. The CDR3 spans 12 residues. The ends were cut back, 7 bases at V and 10 bases at J, with 14 bases in the middle. From germline, CDR1 is MDHEN and CDR2 SYDVKM. The CDR3 DNA reads TGTGCCAGCAACGGCGGCCTCGGGGAGCAGTTCTTC. Its translation: CASNGGLGEQFF. Together with reference TRBV28 and TRBJ2-1, the CDR3 gives the full variable domain: DVKVTQSSRYLVKRTGEKVFLECVQDMDHENMFWYRQDPGLGLRLIYFSYDVKMKEKGDIPEGYSVSREKKERFSLILESASTNQTSMYLCASNGGLGEQFFGPGTRLTVL.

This clone is large in the sample. This chain links TRBV5-1 with TRBJ2-5, with TRBD1 as a possible D gene (6 bases). V was cut by 0 bases and J by 5 bases, with 14 bases left in between. The CDR3 consists of 15 residues. Looked up from germline, CDR1 is SGHRS and CDR2 is YFSETQ. The CDR3 sequence is CASSLGETGLETQYF. Here the CDR3 DNA reads TGCGCCAGCAGCTTGGGGGAAACAGGGTTGGAGACCCAGTACTTC.

V and J are TRBV28 and TRBJ1-5, with 7 bases aligning to TRBD1. From germline, CDR1 is MDHEN and CDR2 SYDVKM. V lost 3 bases and J lost 5; bases outside the gene matches: 10. This CDR3 comprises 16 residues. DNA of the CDR3: TGTGCCAGCAGTTTTTTAGTCGGGACAGCGTATCAGCCCCAGCATTTT. Protein: CASSFLVGTAYQPQHF.

Only one count was recorded for this clone. The chain uses TRBV6-4 and TRBJ2-1; weak D call: TRBD2 (6 bases). This CDR3 is 15 amino acids long. Germline loops: CDR1 MRHNA, CDR2 SNTAGT. V was shortened by 3 bases and J by 8 bases, with 17 bases between the two germline ends. CDR3 region: CASSDSSGSGDEQFF. CDR3 DNA: TGTGCCAGCAGTGATAGTAGCGGCTCTGGGGATGAGCAGTTCTTC.

This clone was counted between two and nine times. This chain joins TRBV6-4 and TRBJ2-1, with D possibly being TRBD1 (5 bases). CDR1 MRHNA and CDR2 SNTAGT come from the germline V gene. With 0 bases removed from V and 10 bases from J, the gap between germline ends came to 10 bases. The CDR3 is 13 residues long. Here the CDR3 reads CASSDSETAEQFF. As DNA, the CDR3 is TGTGCCAGCAGTGACTCGGAGACAGCGGAGCAGTTCTTC.

The chain is built from TRBV3-1 (or the pseudogene TRBV3-2) and TRBJ1-2; possibly TRBD1 for D (5 bases). CDR1 and CDR2 (germline): LGHDT, YNNKEL (reference sequence). V lost 4 bases to trimming and J lost 4 bases, with 10 bases between them. This CDR3 is built from 13 residues. The CDR3, as DNA: TGTGCCAGCAGCCTCCGTACAGGCTATGGCTACACCTTC. This translates into CASSLRTGYGYTF.

The chain combines TRBV28 with TRBJ1-4, with D unclear. CDR3 length: 14 residues. The V and J ends lost 2 bases and 8 bases respectively, with 12 bases between them. Per the germline V gene, CDR1 is MDHEN and CDR2 is SYDVKM. The CDR3 DNA sequence: TGTGCCAGCAGTTTAACGGGGAGTGGGGAAAAACTGTTTTTT. It yields the protein CASSLTGSGEKLFF.

The chain joins TRBV27 to TRBJ2-1; 12 bases agree with TRBD2. The CDR3 spans 17 residues. Unmatched junction bases numbered 14, after V lost 6 bases and J lost 8 bases. Germline lookup yields CDR1 MNHEY and CDR2 SMNVEV (reference sequence). CDR3 bases: TGTGCCAGCAGCCCACTACGGCCTAGCGGGAGGGCCTATGAGCAGTTCTTC. Translation: CASSPLRPSGRAYEQFF.

V is TRBV6-5 and J is TRBJ2-2; possibly TRBD2 for D (5 bases). The CDR3 contains 15 residues. The germline CDR1 and CDR2 sequences are MNHEY and SVGAGI. V gave up 5 bases and J gave up 6 bases, with 16 bases separating them. The CDR3 DNA sequence: TGTGCCAGCAGTCGAAGCGGAGGCGGCCCCGGGGAGCTGTTTTTT. Protein sequence: CASSRSGGGPGELFF.

Only one count was recorded for this clone. The rearrangement uses TRBV6-2 or TRBV6-3 and TRBJ1-4, with D uncertain. The CDR3 runs 11 residues. The germline CDR1 and CDR2 sequences are MNHEY and SVGEGT. Trimming cost V 5 bases and J 8 bases, with 6 bases left between them. CDR3 amino acids: CASSNREKLFF. The DNA for the CDR3 is TGTGCCAGCAGTAATCGGGAAAAACTGTTTTTT.

The rearrangement joins TRBV6-6 to TRBJ1-3; D gene unclear. CDR1 and CDR2 from the germline V gene are MNHNY and SVGAGI (reference sequence). Trimming left V 4 bases short and J 3 bases short, with 4 bases between. CDR3 length: 12 amino acids. CDR3 coding DNA: TGTGCCAGCAGTTCAGATGGAAACACCATATATTTT. Translated, it gives CASSSDGNTIYF.

This sequence joins TRBV7-2 and TRBJ1-2, with a weak D call TRBD1 (6 bases). V lost 5 bases and J lost 3, with 19 bases in between. Germline values: CDR1 SGHTA, CDR2 FQGNSA. CDR3 length equals 16 residues. The CDR3 region has the DNA TGTGCCAGCAGCCATTTGGACAGTCTATTGGACTATGGCTACACCTTC. Translating gives CASSHLDSLLDYGYTF.

The CDR3: CASRSAPGDNEQFF. In DNA, the CDR3 is TGTGCCAGCAGATCGGCCCCAGGGGACAATGAGCAGTTCTTC. The chain carries TRBV6-6 and TRBJ2-1; perhaps TRBD1 as D (6 bases). The germline V gene has CDR1 MNHNY and CDR2 SVGAGI (reference sequence). The V gene lost 6 bases and the J gene lost 5 bases, with 14 bases spanning the gap. The CDR3 consists of 14 residues.

The V call is TRBV28, the J call TRBJ1-2; possibly TRBD1 for D (5 bases). Trimming stripped 2 bases from V and 4 bases from J, with 11 bases between. CDR1 MDHEN and CDR2 SYDVKM come from the germline V gene. The CDR3 spans 14 residues. The CDR3 loop reads CASSLEDRFYGYTF. The CDR3 bases are TGTGCCAGCAGTTTAGAAGACAGATTCTATGGCTACACCTTC.

The chain uses TRBV4-1 and TRBJ1-2, with D possibly TRBD1 on 5 matching bases. Trimming removed 0 bases from V and 6 bases from J, with 20 bases in between. CDR3 length: 17 amino acids. Germline CDR1 is MGHRA and CDR2 is YSYEKL. CDR3 in amino acids: CASSQDLTRGNLDGYTF. In nucleotides, the CDR3 is TGCGCCAGCAGCCAAGACCTTACACGGGGGAACCTTGATGGCTACACCTTC.

This clone was seen a single time. The CDR3 is CASSKTSAQNTGELFF. CDR3 bases: TGCGCCAGCAGTAAGACTAGCGCTCAGAACACCGGGGAGCTGTTTTTT. The chain recombines TRBV5-1 with TRBJ2-2; TRBD2 agrees at 8 bases. V trimming: 5 bases; J trimming: 1 base; junction bases outside the gene matches: 7. The CDR3 runs 16 residues. Germline assignment: CDR1 SGHRS and CDR2 YFSETQ. Full variable domain (rest looked up from reference TRBV5-1 and TRBJ2-2): KAGVTQTPRYLIKTRGQQVTLSCSPISGHRSVSWYQQTPGQGLQFLFEYFSETQRNKGNFPGRFSGRQFSNSRSEMNVSTLELGDSALYLCASSKTSAQNTGELFFGEGSRLTVL.

This clone is labeled medium-sized. The J gene is TRBJ2-3, the V gene TRBV12-3 or TRBV12-4; 8 nucleotides line up with TRBD2. This CDR3 is 13 amino acids long. With 7 bases clipped from V and 1 base from J, the junction kept 1 base outside the gene matches. CDR3 loop: CASKLAGTDTQYF. Written as DNA, the CDR3 is TGTGCCAGCAAACTAGCGGGCACAGATACGCAGTATTTT.